These 3 T cell receptor beta chains came from one sample sequenced in a study of blood T cell repertoires in COVID-19. Clones were sequenced by immunoSEQ multiplex PCR, and TCRdb holds only the in-frame ones, with some missing. Found here are roughly 96,000 clones, about four fifths of them singletons; the top ten hold around 18%. The specimen sequenced was peripheral blood. All receptors come from a man at least 80 years old with acute or convalescent COVID-19.

In its sample, this clone was seen a few times. The V call is TRBV6-2 or TRBV6-3, the J call TRBJ1-5, with 8 bases identical to TRBD1. The CDR3 contains 13 residues. Unmatched junction bases numbered 4, after V lost 5 bases and J lost 7 bases. Germline V lookup: CDR1 MNHEY, CDR2 SVGEGT. The CDR3 reads CASSDRGWQPQHF. The CDR3, as DNA: TGTGCCAGCAGTGACAGGGGATGGCAGCCCCAGCATTTT.

This clone has just a few counts. The rearrangement links TRBV19 to TRBJ2-1; 8 nucleotides line up with TRBD1. CDR3 length: 16 amino acids. V gave up 3 bases and J gave up 7 bases; unmatched junction bases: 11. Germline V gene data show CDR1 as LNHDA and CDR2 as SQIVND (reference sequence). The DNA of the CDR3 is TGTGCCAGTAGTATTAGTTGGCAGGGGGCGCGTAATGAGCAGTTCTTC. Protein product: CASSISWQGARNEQFF.

The chain couples TRBV12-3 or TRBV12-4 to TRBJ2-1; possible D gene TRBD2, 5 bases. This CDR3 has 13 residues. With 5 bases removed from V and 12 bases from J, the gap between germline ends came to 17 bases. The CDR3 DNA follows: TGTGCCAGCAGTCAAGTCCCGGGGTTGGGGCAGTTCTTC. This encodes CASSQVPGLGQFF.